This TCR beta chain was captured by sequencing in a study of cytomegalovirus exposure and HLA in healthy donors. Amplification used 60 Vbeta primers and 13 Jbeta primers. Repertoires were generated with immunoSEQ multiplex PCR, while TCRdb's copy carries only in-frame clones and drops some. Of 90,000 to 120,000 clones listed, 76% were seen once; the top ten hold about 2%. V shed 3 bases and J shed 2 bases, with 14 bases lying between them. The CDR3 sequence is 16 residues long. The germline V gene encodes CDR1 SNHLY and CDR2 FYNNEI. The specimen was PBMCs. This TCR came from a man aged 18 to 30 in good health and CMV-seronegative. This chain connects TRBV2 to TRBJ2-4, with a weak D call TRBD1 (6 bases). The DNA for the CDR3 is TGTGCCAGCAGTGAGCGAGGCAGGGGATCCAAAAACATTCAGTACTTC. Translated: CASSERGRGSKNIQYF.